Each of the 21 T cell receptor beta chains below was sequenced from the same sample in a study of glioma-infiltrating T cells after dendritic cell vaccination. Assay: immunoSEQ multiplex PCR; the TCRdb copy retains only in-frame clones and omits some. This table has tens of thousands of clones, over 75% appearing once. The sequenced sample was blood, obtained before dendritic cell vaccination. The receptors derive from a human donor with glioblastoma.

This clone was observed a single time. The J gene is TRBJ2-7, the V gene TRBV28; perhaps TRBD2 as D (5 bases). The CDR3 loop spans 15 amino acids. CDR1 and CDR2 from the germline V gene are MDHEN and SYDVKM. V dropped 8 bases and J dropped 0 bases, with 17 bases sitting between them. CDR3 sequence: CASQTRTSSSYEQYF. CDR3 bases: TGTGCCAGCCAGACCCGGACTTCTAGCTCCTACGAGCAGTACTTC.

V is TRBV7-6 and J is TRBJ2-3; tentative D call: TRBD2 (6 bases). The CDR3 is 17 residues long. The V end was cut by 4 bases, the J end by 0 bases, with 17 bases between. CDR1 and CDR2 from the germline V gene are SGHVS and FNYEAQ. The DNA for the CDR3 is TGTGCCAGCAGCTCGTCCCCGGCGGGACTGAGCACAGATACGCAGTATTTT. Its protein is CASSSSPAGLSTDTQYF.

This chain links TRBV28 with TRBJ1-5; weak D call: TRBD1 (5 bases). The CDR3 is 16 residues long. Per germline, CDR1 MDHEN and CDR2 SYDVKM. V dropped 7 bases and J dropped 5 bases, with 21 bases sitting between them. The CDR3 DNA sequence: TGTGCCAGCACCCTCGTACCGGGGGGATTAGATCAGCCCCAGCATTTT. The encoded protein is CASTLVPGGLDQPQHF. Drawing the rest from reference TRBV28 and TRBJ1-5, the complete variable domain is DVKVTQSSRYLVKRTGEKVFLECVQDMDHENMFWYRQDPGLGLRLIYFSYDVKMKEKGDIPEGYSVSREKKERFSLILESASTNQTSMYLCASTLVPGGLDQPQHFGDGTRLSIL.

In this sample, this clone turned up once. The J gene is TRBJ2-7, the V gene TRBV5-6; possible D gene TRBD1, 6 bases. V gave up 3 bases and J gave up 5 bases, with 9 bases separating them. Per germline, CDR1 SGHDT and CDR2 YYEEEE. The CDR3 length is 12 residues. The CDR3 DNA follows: TGTGCCAGCAGCTCCCAGGGGAACGAGCAGTACTTC. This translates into CASSSQGNEQYF.

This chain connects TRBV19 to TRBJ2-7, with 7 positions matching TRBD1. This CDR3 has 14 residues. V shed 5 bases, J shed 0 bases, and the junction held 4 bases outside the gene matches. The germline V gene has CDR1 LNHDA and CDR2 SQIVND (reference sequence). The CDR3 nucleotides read TGTGCCAGTAGTTCCGGGACAGTCTCCTACGAGCAGTACTTC. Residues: CASSSGTVSYEQYF.

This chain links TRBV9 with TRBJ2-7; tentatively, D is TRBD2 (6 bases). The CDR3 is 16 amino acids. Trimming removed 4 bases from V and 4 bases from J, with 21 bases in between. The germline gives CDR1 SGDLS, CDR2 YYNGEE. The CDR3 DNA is TGTGCCAGCAGCTGGGAGGCTAGCGCAAAATTATACGAGCAGTACTTC. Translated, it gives CASSWEASAKLYEQYF.

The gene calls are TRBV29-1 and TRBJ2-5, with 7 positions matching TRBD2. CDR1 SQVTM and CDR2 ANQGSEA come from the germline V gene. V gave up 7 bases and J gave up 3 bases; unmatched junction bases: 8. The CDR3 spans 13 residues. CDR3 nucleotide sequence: TGCAGCGGACGACTACTAGCGAAAGAGACCCAGTACTTC. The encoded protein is CSGRLLAKETQYF.

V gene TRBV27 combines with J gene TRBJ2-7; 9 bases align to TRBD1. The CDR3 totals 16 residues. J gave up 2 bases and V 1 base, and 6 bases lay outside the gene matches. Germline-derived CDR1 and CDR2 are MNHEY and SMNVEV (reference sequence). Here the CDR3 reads CASSLLGQGGTYEQYF. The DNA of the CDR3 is TGTGCCAGCAGTTTATTGGGACAGGGAGGGACCTACGAGCAGTACTTC.

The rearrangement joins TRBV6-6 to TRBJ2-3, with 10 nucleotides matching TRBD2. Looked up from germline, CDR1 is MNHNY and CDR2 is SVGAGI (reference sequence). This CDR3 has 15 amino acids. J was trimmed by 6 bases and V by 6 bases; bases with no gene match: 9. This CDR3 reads CASRSGGAASDTQYF. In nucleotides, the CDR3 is TGTGCCAGCAGAAGCGGGGGGGCCGCTTCGGATACGCAGTATTTT.

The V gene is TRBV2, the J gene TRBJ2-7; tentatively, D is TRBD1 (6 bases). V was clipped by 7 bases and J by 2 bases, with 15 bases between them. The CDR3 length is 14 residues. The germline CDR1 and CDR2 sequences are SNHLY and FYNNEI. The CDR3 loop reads CASKTGTPTYEQYF. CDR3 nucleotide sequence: TGTGCCAGCAAGACCGGGACACCTACCTACGAGCAGTACTTC.

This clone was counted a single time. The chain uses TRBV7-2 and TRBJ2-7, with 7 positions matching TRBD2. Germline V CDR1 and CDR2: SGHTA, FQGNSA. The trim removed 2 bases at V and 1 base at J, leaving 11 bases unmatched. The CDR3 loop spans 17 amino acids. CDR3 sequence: CASSLSGGLYRSYEQYF. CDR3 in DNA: TGTGCCAGCAGCTTATCGGGGGGACTATACCGATCCTACGAGCAGTACTTC.

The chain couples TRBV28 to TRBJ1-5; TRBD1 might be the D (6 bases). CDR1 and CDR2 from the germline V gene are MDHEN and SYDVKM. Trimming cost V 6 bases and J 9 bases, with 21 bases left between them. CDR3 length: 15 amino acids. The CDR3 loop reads CASRKPGQTDGPQHF. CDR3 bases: TGTGCCAGCAGGAAACCTGGACAGACGGACGGGCCCCAGCATTTT.

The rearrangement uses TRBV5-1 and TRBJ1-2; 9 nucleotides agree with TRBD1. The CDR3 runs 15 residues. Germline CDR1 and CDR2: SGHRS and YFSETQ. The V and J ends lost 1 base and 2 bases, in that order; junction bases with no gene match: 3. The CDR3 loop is CASSLWDRVNYGYTF. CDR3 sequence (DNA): TGCGCCAGCAGCTTGTGGGACAGGGTCAACTATGGCTACACCTTC.

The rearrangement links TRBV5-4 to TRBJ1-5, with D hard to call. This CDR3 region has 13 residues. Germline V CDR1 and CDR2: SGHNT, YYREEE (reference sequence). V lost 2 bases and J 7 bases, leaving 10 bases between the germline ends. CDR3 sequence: CASSFSGEQPQHF. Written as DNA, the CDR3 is TGTGCCAGCAGCTTTTCCGGGGAGCAGCCCCAGCATTTT.

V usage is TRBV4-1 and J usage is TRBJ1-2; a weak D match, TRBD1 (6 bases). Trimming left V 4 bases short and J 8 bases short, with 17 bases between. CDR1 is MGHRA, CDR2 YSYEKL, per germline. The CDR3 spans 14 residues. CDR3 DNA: TGCGCCAGCAGCCCTTGGACAGAGACCGGAGGCTACACCTTC. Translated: CASSPWTETGGYTF.

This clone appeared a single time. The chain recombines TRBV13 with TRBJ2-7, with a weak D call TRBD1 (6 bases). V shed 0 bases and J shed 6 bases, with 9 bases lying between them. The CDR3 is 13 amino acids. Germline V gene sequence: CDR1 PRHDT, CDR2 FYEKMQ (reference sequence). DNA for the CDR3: TGTGCCAGCAGCTTAGGTCAGGGGAGCGAGCAGTACTTC. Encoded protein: CASSLGQGSEQYF.

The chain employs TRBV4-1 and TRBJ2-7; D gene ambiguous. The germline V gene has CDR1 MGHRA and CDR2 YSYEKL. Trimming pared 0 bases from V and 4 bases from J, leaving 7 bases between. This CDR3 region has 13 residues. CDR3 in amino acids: CASSQEQLYEQYF. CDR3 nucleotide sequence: TGCGCCAGCAGCCAAGAACAGCTTTACGAGCAGTACTTC.

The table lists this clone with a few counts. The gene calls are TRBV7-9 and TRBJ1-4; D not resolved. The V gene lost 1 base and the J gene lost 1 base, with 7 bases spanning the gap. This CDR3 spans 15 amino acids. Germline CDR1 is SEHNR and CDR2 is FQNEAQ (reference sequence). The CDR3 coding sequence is TGTGCCAGCAGCTTAGTTGCAGGAACTAATGAAAAACTGTTTTTT. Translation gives CASSLVAGTNEKLFF.

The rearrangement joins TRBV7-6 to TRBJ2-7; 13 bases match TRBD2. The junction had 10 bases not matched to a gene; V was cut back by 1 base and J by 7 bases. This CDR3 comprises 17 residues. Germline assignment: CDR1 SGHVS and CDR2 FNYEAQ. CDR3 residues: CASSLGGLAGTVEEQYF. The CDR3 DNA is TGTGCCAGCAGCTTAGGGGGACTAGCGGGGACCGTCGAGGAGCAGTACTTC.

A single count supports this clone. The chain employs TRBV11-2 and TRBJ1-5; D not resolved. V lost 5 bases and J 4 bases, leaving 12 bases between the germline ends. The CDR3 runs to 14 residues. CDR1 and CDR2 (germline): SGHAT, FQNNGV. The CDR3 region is CASSLGRTNQPQHF. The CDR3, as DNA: TGTGCCAGCAGCCTTGGACGGACTAATCAGCCCCAGCATTTT.

The CDR3 loop reads CASSHHLAGGNEQFF. The CDR3 bases are TGCGCCAGCAGCCACCACTTAGCGGGGGGGAATGAGCAGTTCTTC. The chain has TRBV4-3 and TRBJ2-1; 11 positions agree with TRBD2. This CDR3 has 15 residues. Germline CDR1 is LGHNA and CDR2 is YSLEER. The junction had 5 bases not matched to a gene; V was cut back by 3 bases and J by 7 bases.